This T cell receptor beta chain comes out of a study of T-cell reconstitution after alpha-beta-depleted transplantation in children. This clonotype appeared many times. This sample's TCRbeta library carried unique molecular identifier barcodes. One entry per CDR3 protein results from TCRdb running MiXCR on the PCR reads. This table has more than 400,000 distinct CDR3 sequences, about 40% appearing once. V was trimmed by 2 bases and J by 1 base, leaving 15 bases between them. Germline V gene sequence: CDR1 SQVTM, CDR2 ANQGSEA. This CDR3 has 17 amino acids. The origin of this receptor is a girl aged 2 to 10 with aplastic anemia, due to receive a stem cell transplant. The source material was PBMCs, sampled before TCRalphabeta/CD19-depleted stem cell transplant. This rearrangement joins TRBV29-1 to TRBJ2-6; either TRBD1 or TRBD2 may fit D (5 bases each). CDR3 DNA: TGCAGCGTTGAACCAGTCGGGACGTATTCTGGGGCCAACGTCCTGACTTTC. Protein product: CSVEPVGTYSGANVLTF.